This is a list of T cell receptor beta chains from one sample in a study of Graves' ophthalmopathy and Graves' hyperthyroidism. TCRdb re-derived calls from the multiplex PCR reads in MiXCR, one entry per CDR3 protein. The sample has over a million distinct CDR3 sequences, about 38% seen once. The sample taken for sequencing was peripheral blood or thyroid tissue (not recorded which). The origin of the receptors is an adult man with Graves' hyperthyroidism. The CDR3 runs from the conserved cysteine through the conserved F or W. D genes are given only for firm matches. Expanded clones are given a class, and other clones once, few, many or no size at all.

CDR3 protein	CDR3 DNA	D gene	J gene	clone size	V gene
CASSRTISGNTIYF	TGTGCCAGCAGCAGGACGATCTCTGGAAACACCATATATTTT	.	TRBJ1-3	.	TRBV25-1
CASSYGLAATNGYTF	TGTGCCAGCAGTTACGGTCTCGCAGCAACTAATGGCTACACCTTC	.	TRBJ1-2	few	TRBV6-5
CSVEDSEGPGAEQYF	TGCAGCGTTGAAGATAGCGAGGGGCCCGGGGCCGAGCAGTACTTC	.	TRBJ2-7	few	TRBV29-1
CASSADGQGDNYGYTF	TGTGCCAGCAGTGCAGACGGACAGGGAGATAACTATGGCTACACCTTC	TRBD1	TRBJ1-2	.	TRBV6-5
CASSYLDREGNQPQHF	TGTGCCAGCAGTTACTTGGACCGGGAGGGCAATCAGCCCCAGCATTTT	.	TRBJ1-5	.	TRBV6-7
CSALDSTSYYEQYF	TGCAGCGCTCTTGATTCGACTAGCTACTACGAGCAGTACTTC	TRBD2	TRBJ2-7	many	TRBV29-1
CAGSEGSSGANVLTF	TGTGCCGGCAGTGAAGGGTCCTCTGGGGCCAACGTCCTGACTTTC	.	TRBJ2-6	few	TRBV2
CASSQNHNYEQYF	TGTGCCAGCAGCCAAAACCACAACTACGAGCAGTACTTC	.	TRBJ2-7	once	TRBV14
CASSRRGRPGTEAFF	TGTGCCAGCAGCCGACGCGGACGGCCCGGCACTGAAGCTTTCTTT	.	TRBJ1-1	many	TRBV6-6
CAIRPDSTDTQYF	TGTGCCATCAGGCCGGACAGCACAGATACGCAGTATTTT	.	TRBJ2-3	many	TRBV10-3
CASSVGGTGWVDGYTF	TGTGCCAGCAGCGTAGGAGGGACAGGCTGGGTCGATGGCTACACCTTC	TRBD1	TRBJ1-2	many	TRBV9
CASSPAGGTDTQYF	TGTGCCAGCTCACCTGCGGGAGGCACAGATACGCAGTATTTT	TRBD2	TRBJ2-3	once	TRBV18
CASSSGWDNQPQHF	TGTGCCAGCAGCTCAGGGTGGGACAATCAGCCCCAGCATTTT	.	TRBJ1-5	many	TRBV12-3/TRBV12-4
CASSLPNTGNYGYTF	TGTGCCAGCAGTCTCCCCAACACCGGGAACTATGGCTACACCTTC	.	TRBJ1-2	.	TRBV7-9
CASSRGRGQETQYF	TGTGCCAGCAGCCGGGGCAGGGGTCAAGAGACCCAGTACTTC	.	TRBJ2-5	many	TRBV7-8
CASSLANFGDTEAFF	TGTGCCAGCAGCTTAGCTAATTTCGGGGACACTGAAGCTTTCTTT	.	TRBJ1-1	many	TRBV7-6
CASSQRQGASLLSYNSPLHF	TGTGCCAGCAGCCAACGACAGGGGGCTTCTTTATTGTCCTATAATTCACCCCTCCACTTT	TRBD1	TRBJ1-6	few	TRBV7-8
CSARDKRVVAEQYF	TGCAGTGCTAGAGATAAACGGGTGGTGGCCGAGCAGTACTTC	.	TRBJ2-7	.	TRBV20-1
CASSNTGRAGIEQYF	TGTGCCAGCAGCAACACCGGGCGCGCGGGTATTGAGCAGTACTTC	.	TRBJ2-7	.	TRBV14
CATRGTTKTGELFF	TGTGCCACCAGGGGGACTACAAAGACCGGGGAGCTGTTTTTT	TRBD2	TRBJ2-2	.	TRBV24-1
CASSGFKGPGANVLTF	TGTGCCAGCAGTGGGTTCAAGGGGCCTGGGGCCAACGTCCTGACTTTC	.	TRBJ2-6	.	TRBV2
CATAGQTGGELFF	TGTGCCACCGCGGGTCAAACCGGAGGGGAGCTGTTTTTT	.	TRBJ2-2	.	TRBV2
CASSSPGSGYTF	TGTGCCAGCAGCTCCCCAGGGTCTGGCTACACCTTC	.	TRBJ1-2	.	TRBV7-9
CATSDPGQRHQETQYF	TGTGCCACCAGTGATCCGGGACAGCGACACCAAGAGACCCAGTACTTC	TRBD1	TRBJ2-5	.	TRBV24-1
CASSLTGINTEAFF	TGCGCCAGCAGCCTGACAGGGATAAACACTGAAGCTTTCTTT	TRBD1	TRBJ1-1	many	TRBV5-1
CASSRGTSDNWVPETQYF	TGTGCCAGCAGCCGGGGGACTAGCGATAATTGGGTCCCAGAGACCCAGTACTTC	TRBD2	TRBJ2-5	.	TRBV7-9
CASSQPNMVGQPQYF	TGTGCCAGCAGCCAGCCCAACATGGTTGGCCAGCCCCAGTACTTC	.	TRBJ2-5	.	TRBV7-2
CASSKDGRGETQHF	TGTGCCAGCAGTAAGGACGGACGTGGAGAGACCCAGCATTTT	.	TRBJ1-5	.	TRBV2
CASIPTRGGAREQYF	TGTGCCAGCATCCCCACCAGGGGGGGGGCACGCGAGCAGTACTTC	.	TRBJ2-7	many	TRBV7-9
CASSTGTARETQYF	TGTGCCAGCAGCACCGGGACAGCCAGGGAGACCCAGTACTTC	TRBD1	TRBJ2-5	.	TRBV7-7
CASSYSSPGDGSPLHF	TGTGCCAGCAGTTACTCGAGTCCTGGGGACGGGTCACCCCTCCACTTT	.	TRBJ1-6	.	TRBV6-5
CSVAQAGSYEQYF	TGCAGCGTTGCCCAGGCAGGCTCCTACGAGCAGTACTTC	.	TRBJ2-7	many	TRBV29-1
CASSLARTGAYEQYF	TGCGCCAGCAGCTTGGCCCGGACAGGGGCCTACGAGCAGTACTTC	TRBD1	TRBJ2-7	many	TRBV5-1
CASSIPTSGRQETQYF	TGTGCCAGTAGTATACCGACTAGCGGGAGGCAAGAGACCCAGTACTTC	TRBD2	TRBJ2-5	once	TRBV19
CASSEARGGVSSKTQYF	TGTGCCAGCAGTGAAGCGCGGGGGGGAGTTTCGAGTAAGACCCAGTACTTC	TRBD2	TRBJ2-5	many	TRBV2
CASSPRDVAIHFYGYTF	TGTGCCAGCAGCCCAAGGGACGTGGCTATTCATTTCTATGGCTACACCTTC	.	TRBJ1-2	many	TRBV7-8
CASSPHQSRQNTGELFF	TGCGCCAGCAGCCCCCACCAGTCCCGGCAGAACACCGGGGAGCTGTTTTTT	.	TRBJ2-2	.	TRBV5-1
CATSRGSLAGNQETQYF	TGTGCCACCAGCAGAGGATCACTAGCGGGGAACCAAGAGACCCAGTACTTC	TRBD2	TRBJ2-5	.	TRBV15
CASSQHLAGSYEQYF	TGTGCCAGCAGCCAACATCTAGCGGGAAGCTACGAGCAGTACTTC	TRBD2	TRBJ2-7	.	TRBV11-1
CASTRTGQAPGEQYF	TGTGCCAGCACCCGTACCGGACAGGCCCCAGGGGAGCAGTACTTC	TRBD1	TRBJ2-7	few	TRBV7-4
CASSSGGDEKLFF	TGTGCCAGCAGCTCCGGGGGCGATGAAAAACTGTTTTTT	.	TRBJ1-4	.	TRBV7-2
CSAQAGGGTSAPYEQYF	TGCAGCGCACAGGCCGGGGGCGGGACTAGCGCCCCCTACGAGCAGTACTTC	TRBD2	TRBJ2-7	.	TRBV29-1
CASSYLTGDQSNQPQHF	TGTGCCAGCAGTTACCTCACAGGGGATCAAAGCAATCAGCCCCAGCATTTT	TRBD1	TRBJ1-5	.	TRBV25-1